This T cell receptor beta chain was sequenced during a study of beta chain features in type 1 diabetes. General study points: The cDNA sequencing approach could over-represent high-TCR-expressing cells. Shortening of TCRB CDR3s, moderate but significant, appeared in all four CD4+ subsets of Type 1 diabetes patients.

Remarks on this clone: The antigen is undetermined.

Expressed TCRB transcripts were sequenced because the entire RNA isolate underwent reverse transcription. Mean read depth for naive, central memory and regulatory T cell samples was around 3.5 million reads. Clones were sequenced by immunoSEQ multiplex PCR, and TCRdb holds only the in-frame ones, with some missing. The sample lists around 280,000 clones; approximately 16% were seen once. The CDR3 length is 14 residues. Germline V gene data show CDR1 as SGHDN and CDR2 as FVKESK. V gave up 3 bases and J gave up 6 bases, with 12 bases separating them. The rearrangement joins TRBV14 to TRBJ2-4, with D perhaps matching TRBD2 (6 bases). The sample comprised naive CD4+ T cells from blood. The clonotype was recovered from a man between 18 and 29 years old with type 1 diabetes. CDR3 nucleotide sequence: TGTGCCAGCAGCCAGCGGGGCTTTGCAAACATTCAGTACTTC. This codes for CASSQRGFANIQYF.